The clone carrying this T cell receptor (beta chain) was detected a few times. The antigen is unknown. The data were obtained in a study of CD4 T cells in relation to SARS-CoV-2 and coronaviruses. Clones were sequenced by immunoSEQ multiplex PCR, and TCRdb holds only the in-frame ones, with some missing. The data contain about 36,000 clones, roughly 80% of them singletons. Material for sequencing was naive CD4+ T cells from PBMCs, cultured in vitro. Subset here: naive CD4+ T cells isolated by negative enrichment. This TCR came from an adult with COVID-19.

The CDR3 coding sequence is TGTGCCAGCACCCTTAACTCCTACAATGAGCAGTTCTTC. It is translated as CASTLNSYNEQFF. The chain employs TRBV2 and TRBJ2-1; D not resolved. Germline CDR1 SNHLY, CDR2 FYNNEI. V lost 7 bases and J 0 bases, leaving 7 bases between the germline ends. The CDR3 spans 13 residues.